This record covers a single TCR beta chain. These data belong to a study of blood T cell repertoires in COVID-19. The wider study: Researchers got acute and convalescent COVID-19 samples from the United States, Italy and Spain. PBMCs, B-cell-depleted T cells, or T cells provided the cDNA or gDNA that made up the material.

Original data processing: Using reference gene primer amplification, nucleated cell counts were estimated. Only in-frame clones appear in the TCRdb table, and some are missing; sequencing was by immunoSEQ multiplex PCR. The D gene and trimming were derived from the DNA, and the V and J assignments and clone size from that table. The table lists a few hundred thousand clones, roughly 90% of them singletons. V was clipped by 8 bases and J by 9 bases, with 26 bases between them. Germline V CDR1 and CDR2: LGHNA, YNFKEQ. The CDR3 extends over 16 amino acids. Material: peripheral blood. The source of this sequence is a man aged 18 to 30 with COVID-19, enrolled during active disease. The chain uses TRBV4-2 and TRBJ2-1, with D possibly being TRBD2 (6 bases). CDR3: CASRRHHRGGLGEQFF. The CDR3 coding sequence is TGTGCCAGCCGCCGACACCACCGTGGAGGGCTCGGTGAGCAGTTCTTC.